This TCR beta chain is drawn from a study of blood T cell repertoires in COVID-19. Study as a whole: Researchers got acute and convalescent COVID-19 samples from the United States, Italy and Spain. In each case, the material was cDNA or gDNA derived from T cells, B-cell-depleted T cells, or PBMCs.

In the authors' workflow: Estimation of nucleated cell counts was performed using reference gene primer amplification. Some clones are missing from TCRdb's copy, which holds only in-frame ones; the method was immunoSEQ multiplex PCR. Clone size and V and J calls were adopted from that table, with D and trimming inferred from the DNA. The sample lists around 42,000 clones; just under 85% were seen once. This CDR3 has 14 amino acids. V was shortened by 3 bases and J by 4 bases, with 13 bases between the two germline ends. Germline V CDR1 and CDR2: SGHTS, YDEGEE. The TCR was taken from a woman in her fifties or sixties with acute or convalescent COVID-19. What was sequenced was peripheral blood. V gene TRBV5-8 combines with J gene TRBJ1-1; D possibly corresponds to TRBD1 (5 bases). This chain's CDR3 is CASSYGPGVTEAFF. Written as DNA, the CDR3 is TGTGCCAGCAGCTACGGTCCGGGGGTCACTGAAGCTTTCTTT. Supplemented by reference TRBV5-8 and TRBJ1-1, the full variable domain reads EAGVTQSPTHLIKTRGQQATLRCSPISGHTSVYWYQQALGLGLQFLLWYDEGEERNRGNFPPRFSGRQFPNYSSELNVNALELEDSALYLCASSYGPGVTEAFFGQGTRLTVV.